The clone carrying this T cell receptor beta chain was counted ten times or more. Its target is unknown. Sequencing ends 3 residues short of the CDR3 end; the germline J gene provides the rest. Produced via immunoSEQ multiplex PCR; TCRdb's table is partial and in-frame only. The repertoire yields 40,000 to 50,000 clones, none seen only once; the top ten contain roughly 6%. Donors gave roughly 4.5 to 9 ml heparinized peripheral whole blood. The sample belongs to a study of T cell clonality in common variable immunodeficiency. Germline loops: CDR1 SNHLY, CDR2 FYNNEI. The CDR3 has 19 residues. V dropped 5 bases and J dropped 1; count of bases not matched to a gene: 17. Study conclusions and caveats: CVID subjects showed higher TCRbeta clonality than healthy controls. In common variable immunodeficiency, TCR beta chains reportedly carried fewer deletions and N-nucleotide insertions.

The source is a person aged 18 to 75 in good health. The material sequenced was peripheral blood mononuclear cells. The V call is TRBV2, the J call TRBJ2-3; TRBD2 matches 8 bases. CDR3 DNA, as far as it was read: TGTGCCAGCAGTAACCTAGCCCTTAGCGGGGCCCTTCGCACAGATACG. This codes for CASSNLALSGALRTDT. The entire CDR3 sequence reads CASSNLALSGALRTDTQYF.